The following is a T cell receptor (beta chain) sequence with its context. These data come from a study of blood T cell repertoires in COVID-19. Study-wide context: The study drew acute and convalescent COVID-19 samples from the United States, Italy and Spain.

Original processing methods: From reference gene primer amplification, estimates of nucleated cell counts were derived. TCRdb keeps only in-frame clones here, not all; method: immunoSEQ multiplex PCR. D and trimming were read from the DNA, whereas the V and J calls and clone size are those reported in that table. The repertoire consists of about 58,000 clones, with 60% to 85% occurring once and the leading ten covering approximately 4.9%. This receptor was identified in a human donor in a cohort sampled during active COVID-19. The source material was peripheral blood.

The DNA for the CDR3 is TGTGCCAGCAGTTTAGGGACTAGCGGGATGTTGCCCTACAATGAGCAGTTCTTC. Encoded protein: CASSLGTSGMLPYNEQFF. V usage is TRBV27 and J usage is TRBJ2-1; 13 bases fit TRBD2. Germline-derived CDR1 and CDR2 are MNHEY and SMNVEV (reference sequence). The CDR3 runs to 18 residues. V shed 2 bases, J shed 2 bases, and the junction held 6 bases outside the gene matches.